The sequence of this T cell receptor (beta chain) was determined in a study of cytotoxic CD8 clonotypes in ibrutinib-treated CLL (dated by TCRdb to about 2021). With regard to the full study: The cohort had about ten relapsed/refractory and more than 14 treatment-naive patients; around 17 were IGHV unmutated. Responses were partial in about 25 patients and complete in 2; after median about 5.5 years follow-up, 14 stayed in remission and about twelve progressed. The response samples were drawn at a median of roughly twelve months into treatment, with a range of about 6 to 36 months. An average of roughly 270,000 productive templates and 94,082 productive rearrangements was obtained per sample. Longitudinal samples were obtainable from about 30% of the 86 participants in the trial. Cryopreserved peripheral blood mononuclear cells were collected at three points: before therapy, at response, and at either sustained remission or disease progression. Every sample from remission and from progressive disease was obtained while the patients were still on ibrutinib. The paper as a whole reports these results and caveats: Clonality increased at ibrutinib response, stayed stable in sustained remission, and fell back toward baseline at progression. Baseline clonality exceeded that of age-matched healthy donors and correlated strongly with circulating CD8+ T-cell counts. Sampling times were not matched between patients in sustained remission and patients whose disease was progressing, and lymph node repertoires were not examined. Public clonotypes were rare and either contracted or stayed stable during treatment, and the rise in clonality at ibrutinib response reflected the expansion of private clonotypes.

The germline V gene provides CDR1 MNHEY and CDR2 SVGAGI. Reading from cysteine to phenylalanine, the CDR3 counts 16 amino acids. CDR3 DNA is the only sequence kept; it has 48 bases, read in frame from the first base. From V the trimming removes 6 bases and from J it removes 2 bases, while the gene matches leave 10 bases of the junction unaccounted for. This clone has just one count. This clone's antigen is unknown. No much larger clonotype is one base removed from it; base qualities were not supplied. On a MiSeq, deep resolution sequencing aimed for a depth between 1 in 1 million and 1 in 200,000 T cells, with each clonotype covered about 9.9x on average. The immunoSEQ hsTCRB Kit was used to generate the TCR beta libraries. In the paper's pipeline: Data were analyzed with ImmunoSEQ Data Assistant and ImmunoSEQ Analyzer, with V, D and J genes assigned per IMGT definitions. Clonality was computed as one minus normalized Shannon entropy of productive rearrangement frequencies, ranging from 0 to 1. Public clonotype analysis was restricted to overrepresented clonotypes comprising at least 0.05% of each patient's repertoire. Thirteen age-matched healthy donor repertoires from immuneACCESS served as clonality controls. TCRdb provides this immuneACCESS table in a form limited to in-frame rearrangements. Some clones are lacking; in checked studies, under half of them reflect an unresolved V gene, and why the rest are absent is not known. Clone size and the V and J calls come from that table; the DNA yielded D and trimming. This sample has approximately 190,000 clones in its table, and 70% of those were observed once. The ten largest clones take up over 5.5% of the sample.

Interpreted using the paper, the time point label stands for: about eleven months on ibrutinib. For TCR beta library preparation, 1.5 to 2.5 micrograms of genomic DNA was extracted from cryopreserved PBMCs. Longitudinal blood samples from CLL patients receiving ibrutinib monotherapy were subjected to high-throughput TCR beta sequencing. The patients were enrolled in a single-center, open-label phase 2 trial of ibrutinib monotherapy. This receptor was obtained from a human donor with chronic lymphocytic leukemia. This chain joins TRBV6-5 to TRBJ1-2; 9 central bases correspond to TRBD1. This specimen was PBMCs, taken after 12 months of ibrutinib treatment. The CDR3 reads CASRYGTGKSNYGYTF. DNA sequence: TGTGCCAGCAGGTACGGGACAGGGAAGTCGAACTATGGCTACACCTTC.